This passage covers 32 T cell receptor beta chains from one sample sequenced in a study of T cell responses to AZD1222 COVID-19 vaccine. Only in-frame clones appear in the TCRdb table, and some are missing; sequencing was by immunoSEQ multiplex PCR. The sample holds some 81,000 clones, 86% seen once. The material sequenced was peripheral blood, taken 28 days after the second AZD1222 dose. These receptors originate from an adult who received the AZD1222 COVID-19 vaccine.

The DNA for the CDR3 is TGTGCCAGCAGCTTCCACAGGACAACTAGCGGGAGCCTCTACGAGCAGTACTTC. It translates to CASSFHRTTSGSLYEQYF. This rearrangement joins TRBV3-1 (or the pseudogene TRBV3-2) to TRBJ2-7, with 11 positions matching TRBD2. CDR3 length equals 18 residues. V lost 5 bases to trimming and J lost 3 bases; unmatched junction nucleotides: 15. Germline CDR1 reads LGHDT; CDR2 reads YNNKEL (reference sequence).

This clone has only one observation. The chain employs TRBV7-2 and TRBJ2-5, with D perhaps TRBD2 (5 bases). V was shortened by 7 bases and J by 5 bases, with 17 bases between the two germline ends. The CDR3 is 14 amino acids. CDR1 is SGHTA, CDR2 FQGNSA, per germline. CDR3 bases: TGTGCCAGCAATATAGGGCCGGGGATGGAGACCCAGTACTTC. This sequence encodes CASNIGPGMETQYF. Complete variable domain (other parts from reference TRBV7-2 and TRBJ2-5): GAGVSQSPSNKVTEKGKDVELRCDPISGHTALYWYRQSLGQGLEFLIYFQGNSAPDKSGLPSDRFSAERTGGSVSTLTIQRTQQEDSAVYLCASNIGPGMETQYFGPGTRLLVL.

The chain links TRBV12-5 to TRBJ2-1; tentatively, D is TRBD1 (6 bases). Germline V gives CDR1 LGHNT, CDR2 FRNRAP. The CDR3 spans 12 residues. Trimming pared 7 bases from V and 9 bases from J, leaving 13 bases between. The CDR3 bases are TGTGCTAGTGCACCGGACAGTATTGAGCAGTTCTTC. Protein sequence: CASAPDSIEQFF.

The rearrangement links TRBV19 to TRBJ2-7, with TRBD1 as a possible D gene (6 bases). V lost 5 bases and J 3 bases, leaving 17 bases between the germline ends. In germline, CDR1 is LNHDA, CDR2 SQIVND (reference sequence). CDR3 length: 15 residues. CDR3 residues: CASSQGSAGNYEQYF. DNA for the CDR3: TGTGCCAGTAGTCAGGGGTCGGCAGGGAACTACGAGCAGTACTTC. The full variable domain, in which reference TRBV19 and TRBJ2-7 provide the parts outside the CDR3, is DGGITQSPKYLFRKEGQNVTLSCEQNLNHDAMYWYRQDPGQGLRLIYYSQIVNDFQKGDIAEGYSVSREKKESFPLTVTSAQKNPTAFYLCASSQGSAGNYEQYFGPGTRLTVT.

The genes are TRBV5-6 and TRBJ1-1; unclear D gene. This CDR3 is built from 12 residues. With 4 bases removed from V and 10 bases from J, the gap between germline ends came to 14 bases. Germline CDR1 is SGHDT and CDR2 is YYEEEE. The CDR3 region has the DNA TGTGCCAGCAGCCCGTGGGGTGGCCGAGCTTTCTTT. Residues: CASSPWGGRAFF.

The J gene is TRBJ1-1, the V gene TRBV18; D may be TRBD1 (6 bases). The V gene's germline CDR1 is KGHSH and CDR2 LQKENI. Trimming took off 6 bases at V and 4 bases at J, with 15 bases between the two ends. This CDR3 is 14 amino acids long. CDR3 sequence (DNA): TGTGCCAGCTCCCCCAGACAGGCGGGCACTGAAGCTTTCTTT. Protein product: CASSPRQAGTEAFF.

The V call is TRBV5-4, the J call TRBJ1-5, with 7 bases fitting TRBD1. The CDR3 consists of 14 residues. Per the germline V gene, CDR1 is SGHNT and CDR2 is YYREEE (reference sequence). Trimming removed 4 bases from V and 1 base from J; junction bases left unmatched: 2. In DNA, the CDR3 is TGTGCCAGCAGCCTGACAGGGAGCAATCAGCCCCAGCATTTT. Its translation: CASSLTGSNQPQHF.

This chain joins TRBV6-5 and TRBJ1-5, with D possibly matching TRBD1 (6 bases). This CDR3 has 15 residues. Per the germline V gene, CDR1 is MNHEY and CDR2 is SVGAGI. With 6 bases removed from V and 0 bases from J, the gap between germline ends came to 12 bases. The CDR3 here is CASRPGHHSNQPQHF. In DNA form, the CDR3 reads TGTGCCAGCAGGCCGGGACATCATAGCAATCAGCCCCAGCATTTT.

The genes are TRBV27 and TRBJ2-1; TRBD1 is a possible D gene (6 bases). The ends were cut back, 10 bases at V and 0 bases at J, with 16 bases in the middle. Germline V gives CDR1 MNHEY, CDR2 SMNVEV (reference sequence). This CDR3 spans 15 amino acids. This chain's CDR3 is CATWGQLSSYNEQFF. For the CDR3, the DNA is TGTGCCACCTGGGGGCAGCTCTCCTCCTACAATGAGCAGTTCTTC.

This clone was counted between two and nine times. The chain recombines TRBV7-9 with TRBJ1-1; unclear D gene. CDR1 SEHNR and CDR2 FQNEAQ come from the germline V gene (reference sequence). Trimming stripped 7 bases from V and 6 bases from J, with 15 bases between. The CDR3 runs to 13 residues. CDR3 DNA: TGTGCCAGCACCCAACTTCCCGTGGCTGAAGCTTTCTTT. Translated, it gives CASTQLPVAEAFF. Looking up the rest from reference TRBV7-9 and TRBJ1-1 gives the full variable domain: DTGVSQNPRHKITKRGQNVTFRCDPISEHNRLYWYRQTLGQGPEFLTYFQNEAQLEKSRLLSDRFSAERPKGSFSTLEIQRTEQGDSAMYLCASTQLPVAEAFFGQGTRLTVV.

This chain uses TRBV7-2 with TRBJ1-2; TRBD1 agrees at 9 bases. The V and J ends lost 5 bases and 1 base, in that order; junction bases with no gene match: 5. The CDR3 consists of 15 residues. Per the germline V gene, CDR1 is SGHTA and CDR2 is FQGNSA. This CDR3 is CASSEQGAVNYGYTF. The CDR3 nucleotides are TGTGCCAGCAGCGAACAGGGGGCTGTTAACTATGGCTACACCTTC.

CDR3 region: CASSAQGPGTEAFF. The CDR3 bases are TGTGCCAGCAGCGCACAGGGGCCGGGCACTGAAGCTTTCTTT. The rearrangement uses TRBV7-3 and TRBJ1-1; 7 bases match TRBD1. The CDR3 has 14 residues. The germline CDR1 and CDR2 sequences are SGHTA and FQGTGA. V shed 5 bases, J shed 4 bases, and the junction held 7 bases outside the gene matches.

V and J are TRBV25-1 and TRBJ1-2; TRBD1 agrees at 7 bases. The germline V gene has CDR1 MGHDK and CDR2 SYGVNS. V lost 6 bases, J lost 0 bases, and 4 bases stayed unmatched. This CDR3 comprises 14 residues. The CDR3 DNA is TGTGCCAGCAGCTGGACAGGAACTAACTATGGCTACACCTTC. Amino acid sequence: CASSWTGTNYGYTF.

There are a few counts of this clone. V and J are TRBV28 and TRBJ1-5; a weak D match, TRBD1 (5 bases). The ends were cut back, 5 bases at V and 0 bases at J, with 17 bases in the middle. Germline CDR1 is MDHEN and CDR2 is SYDVKM. The length of the CDR3 is 17 residues. The CDR3 region has the DNA TGTGCCAGCAGTCCAGAAAGGGGAGGGTATAGCAATCAGCCCCAGCATTTT. This translates into CASSPERGGYSNQPQHF.

The chain uses TRBV6-2 or TRBV6-3 and TRBJ2-7; 8 bases are shared with TRBD1. The CDR3 is 14 residues long. Germline CDR1 MNHEY, CDR2 SVGEGT. J gave up 4 bases and V 4 bases, and 6 bases lay outside the gene matches. The CDR3: CASSSPGQAYEQYF. CDR3 bases: TGTGCCAGCAGTTCTCCGGGACAGGCATACGAGCAGTACTTC.

CDR3 in amino acids: CASSLIPLNTEAFF. CDR3 DNA: TGTGCCAGCAGCTTAATCCCACTGAACACTGAAGCTTTCTTT. This chain joins TRBV7-9 and TRBJ1-1; unclear D gene. The germline V gene encodes CDR1 SEHNR and CDR2 FQNEAQ (reference sequence). This CDR3 has 14 residues. V lost 2 bases, J lost 0 bases, and 7 bases lay in between.

The chain recombines TRBV7-6 with TRBJ2-2; 9 nucleotides match TRBD1. The V gene end was trimmed by 9 bases and the J gene end by 5 bases; junction bases not matched to a gene: 7. Germline-derived CDR1 and CDR2 are SGHVS and FNYEAQ. The CDR3 length is 14 residues. CDR3 in DNA: TGTGCCAGTCTTGGGACAGGGATGACCGGGGAGCTGTTTTTT. Translating it yields CASLGTGMTGELFF.

The chain couples TRBV5-4 to TRBJ2-2; TRBD2 matches 7 bases. The germline CDR1 and CDR2 sequences are SGHNT and YYREEE (reference sequence). This CDR3 region has 15 residues. Germline trimming cut 5 bases from V and 4 bases from J; bases unmatched to any gene: 8. CDR3 loop: CASRPRERGTGELFF. The CDR3 DNA sequence: TGTGCCAGCAGACCTCGGGAGCGGGGCACCGGGGAGCTGTTTTTT.

The chain uses TRBV6-5 and TRBJ1-1; D remains unclear. The CDR3 length is 15 residues. Trimming took 6 bases from V and 1 from J, leaving 15 bases between them. Looked up from germline, CDR1 is MNHEY and CDR2 is SVGAGI. Here the CDR3 DNA reads TGTGCCAGCAGGGCTCGGGCCTTTAAGAACACTGAAGCTTTCTTT. It encodes CASRARAFKNTEAFF.

This chain uses TRBV7-6 with TRBJ2-7; 9 bases align to TRBD2. Losses at the gene ends were 5 bases for V and 0 bases for J; bases not matched to a gene: 5. Germline V gene sequence: CDR1 SGHVS, CDR2 FNYEAQ. The CDR3 is made up of 15 amino acids. The CDR3 reads CASSPQLAGSYEQYF. CDR3 coding DNA: TGTGCCAGCAGCCCCCAACTAGCGGGCTCCTACGAGCAGTACTTC.

This chain uses TRBV7-9 with TRBJ2-5; 7 bases line up with TRBD1. From germline, CDR1 is SEHNR and CDR2 FQNEAQ (reference sequence). The CDR3 sequence is 13 residues long. Trimming removed 5 bases from V and 4 bases from J; junction bases left unmatched: 4. CDR3 DNA: TGTGCCAGCAGCCCGGCAGGGGGAGAGACCCAGTACTTC. Protein sequence: CASSPAGGETQYF. The variable domain in full, with the rest retrieved from reference TRBV7-9 and TRBJ2-5, is DTGVSQNPRHKITKRGQNVTFRCDPISEHNRLYWYRQTLGQGPEFLTYFQNEAQLEKSRLLSDRFSAERPKGSFSTLEIQRTEQGDSAMYLCASSPAGGETQYFGPGTRLLVL.

The V and J genes are TRBV7-2 and TRBJ1-6; D is perhaps TRBD1 (5 bases). Trimming pared 8 bases from V and 9 bases from J, leaving 17 bases between. The CDR3 is 14 residues long. CDR1 SGHTA and CDR2 FQGNSA come from the germline V gene. Written as DNA, the CDR3 is TGTGCCAGCGCTACGGGGCTGATGGGTTCACCCCTCCACTTT. Amino acid sequence: CASATGLMGSPLHF.

This rearrangement joins TRBV6-2 or TRBV6-3 to TRBJ1-2; D not resolved. Trimming left V 0 bases short and J 4 bases short, with 12 bases between. The CDR3 is made up of 15 amino acids. In germline, CDR1 is MNHEY, CDR2 SVGEGT. Here the CDR3 reads CASSYSISGRYGYTF. In DNA, the CDR3 is TGTGCCAGCAGTTACTCGATTTCCGGACGCTATGGCTACACCTTC.

As DNA, the CDR3 is TGTGCGATGGGCAACCCTGGGAACACTGAAGCTTTCTTT. It codes for CAMGNPGNTEAFF. The chain uses TRBV10-3 and TRBJ1-1; D gene unclear. The CDR3 is made up of 13 amino acids. The germline V gene has CDR1 ENHRY and CDR2 SYGVKD.

The rearrangement joins TRBV7-8 to TRBJ1-6, with unresolved D. Germline CDR1 is SGHVS and CDR2 is FQNEAQ. The CDR3 spans 12 residues. V lost 5 bases and J lost 9, with 8 bases in between. This chain's CDR3 is CASSPYGSPLHF. CDR3 DNA sequence: TGTGCCAGCAGCCCCTACGGTTCACCCCTCCACTTT.

The chain combines TRBV28 with TRBJ2-7, with D possibly TRBD2 on 7 matching bases. Trimming shortened V by 7 bases and J by 2 bases, and 15 bases separated the two germline ends. CDR3 length: 14 amino acids. Germline CDR1 and CDR2: MDHEN and SYDVKM. CDR3 sequence: CASIRGATPYEQYF. As DNA, the CDR3 is TGTGCCAGCATCCGGGGGGCAACACCCTACGAGCAGTACTTC.

The chain uses TRBV7-2 and TRBJ1-1, with TRBD1 identical over 8 bases. The CDR3 has 16 amino acids. Germline loops: CDR1 SGHTA, CDR2 FQGNSA. V gave up 5 bases and J gave up 5 bases; unmatched junction bases: 13. CDR3 residues: CASSQTTGQGGTEAFF. The CDR3 bases are TGTGCCAGCAGCCAAACTACAGGACAGGGAGGGACTGAAGCTTTCTTT.

Only one count was recorded for this clone. The chain is built from TRBV2 and TRBJ1-1; D gene uncertain. The V gene's germline CDR1 is SNHLY and CDR2 FYNNEI. Trimming took 2 bases from V and 1 from J, leaving 5 bases between them. The CDR3 length is 13 residues. CDR3 nucleotide sequence: TGTGCCAGCAGTGAACGGGAGAACACTGAAGCTTTCTTT. Translation: CASSERENTEAFF.

V usage is TRBV5-1 and J usage is TRBJ1-3; D unclear. V lost 1 base, J lost 0 bases, and 11 bases lay in between. Germline CDR1 SGHRS, CDR2 YFSETQ. The CDR3 has 16 amino acids. The CDR3 sequence is CASSLSAVYSGNTIYF. CDR3 nucleotide sequence: TGCGCCAGCAGCTTGTCAGCCGTCTACTCTGGAAACACCATATATTTT.

The chain recombines TRBV28 with TRBJ1-2; no clear D. Per the germline V gene, CDR1 is MDHEN and CDR2 is SYDVKM. The CDR3 extends over 11 amino acids. Trimming stripped 5 bases from V and 4 bases from J, with 5 bases between. The CDR3 loop reads CASSHSYGYTF. The DNA of the CDR3 is TGTGCCAGCAGTCACTCCTATGGCTACACCTTC.

This clone was picked up one time. This chain connects TRBV27 to TRBJ1-2, with a possible D match to TRBD1 (5 bases). Germline CDR1 and CDR2: MNHEY and SMNVEV (reference sequence). This CDR3 is built from 11 residues. Between the trimmed V and J ends, which lost 9 bases and 3 bases, there was a span of 8 bases. The CDR3: CASAGDYGYTF. CDR3 DNA sequence: TGTGCCAGTGCGGGGGACTATGGCTACACCTTC.

This chain connects TRBV11-2 to TRBJ2-3; 10 bases are a match to TRBD2. Germline V gene sequence: CDR1 SGHAT, CDR2 FQNNGV. The junction had 5 bases not matched to a gene; V was cut back by 0 bases and J by 8 bases. The CDR3 loop spans 15 amino acids. DNA of the CDR3: TGTGCCAGCAGCTTAGATGTGCTAGCGGGGGCTACGCAGTATTTT. This codes for CASSLDVLAGATQYF.